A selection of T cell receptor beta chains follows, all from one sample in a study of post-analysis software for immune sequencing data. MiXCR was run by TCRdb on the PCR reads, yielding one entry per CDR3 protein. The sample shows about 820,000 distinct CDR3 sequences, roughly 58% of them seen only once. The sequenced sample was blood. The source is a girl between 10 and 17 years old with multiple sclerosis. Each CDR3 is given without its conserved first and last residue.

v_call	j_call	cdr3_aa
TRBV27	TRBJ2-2	ASSLLAATGELF
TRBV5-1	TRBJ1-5	ASSLEAGDNQPQH
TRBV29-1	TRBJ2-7	SVMTGVSYEQY
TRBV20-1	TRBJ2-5	SAGPPSGGETQY
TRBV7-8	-	ASSPRLAANYEQY
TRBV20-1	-	SARISGSVNEQY
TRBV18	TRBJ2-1	ASSPPGASKEQF
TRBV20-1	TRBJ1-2	SASLGTRDGYT
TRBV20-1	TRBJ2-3	SARDTSGRGTDTQY
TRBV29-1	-	SATGTVPRGRIYEQY
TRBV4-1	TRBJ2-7	ASSQDFGTGIYEQY
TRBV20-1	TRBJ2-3	SARERSTDTQY
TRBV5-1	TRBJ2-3	ASSRGGESDTQY
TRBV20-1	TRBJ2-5	SAHRGGPYQETQY
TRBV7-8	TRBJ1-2	ASRADEQRFYGYT
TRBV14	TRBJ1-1	ASSQDLSDRGRTEAF
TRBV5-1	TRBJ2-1	ASSFRANRGDEQF
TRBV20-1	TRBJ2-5	SADQGYQETQY
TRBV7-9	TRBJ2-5	ASSLGDRVQETQY
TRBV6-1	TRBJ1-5	ASSEIPNQPQH
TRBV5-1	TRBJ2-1	ASSSPRSDEQF
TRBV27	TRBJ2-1	ASSLSSGSGGQF
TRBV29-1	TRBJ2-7	SVGTGGEQY
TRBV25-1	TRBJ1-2	ASSSTGEAVYGYT